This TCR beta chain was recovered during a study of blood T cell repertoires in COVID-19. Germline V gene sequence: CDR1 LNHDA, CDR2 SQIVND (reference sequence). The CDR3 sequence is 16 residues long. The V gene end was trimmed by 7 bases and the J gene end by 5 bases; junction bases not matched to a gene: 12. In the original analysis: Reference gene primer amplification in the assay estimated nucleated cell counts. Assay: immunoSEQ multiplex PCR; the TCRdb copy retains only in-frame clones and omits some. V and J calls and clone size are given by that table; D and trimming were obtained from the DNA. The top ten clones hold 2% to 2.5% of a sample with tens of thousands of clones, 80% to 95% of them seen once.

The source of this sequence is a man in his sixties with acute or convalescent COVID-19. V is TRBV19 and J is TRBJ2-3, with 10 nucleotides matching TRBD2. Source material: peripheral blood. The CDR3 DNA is TGTGCCAGTAAACCGGAAGCGGGAGGGCCTAAAGATACGCAGTATTTT. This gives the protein CASKPEAGGPKDTQYF.